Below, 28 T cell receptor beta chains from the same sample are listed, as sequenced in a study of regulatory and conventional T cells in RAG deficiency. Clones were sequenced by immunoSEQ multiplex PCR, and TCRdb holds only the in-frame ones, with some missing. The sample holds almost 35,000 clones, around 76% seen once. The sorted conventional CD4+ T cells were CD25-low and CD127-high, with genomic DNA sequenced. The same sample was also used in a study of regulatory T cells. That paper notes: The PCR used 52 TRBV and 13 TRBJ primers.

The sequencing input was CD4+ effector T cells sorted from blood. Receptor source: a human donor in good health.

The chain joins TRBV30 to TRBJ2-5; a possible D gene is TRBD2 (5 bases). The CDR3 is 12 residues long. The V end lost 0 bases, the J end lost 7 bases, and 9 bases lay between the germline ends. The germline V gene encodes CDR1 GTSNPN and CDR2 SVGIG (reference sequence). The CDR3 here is CAWSVPGTTQYF. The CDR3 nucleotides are TGTGCCTGGAGTGTCCCGGGAACGACCCAGTACTTC.

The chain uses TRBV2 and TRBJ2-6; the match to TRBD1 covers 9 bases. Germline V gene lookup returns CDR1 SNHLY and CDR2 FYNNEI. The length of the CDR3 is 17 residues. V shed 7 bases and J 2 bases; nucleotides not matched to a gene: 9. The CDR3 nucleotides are TGTGCCAGCAAGGGACGTTACAGGGGGCCTGGGGCCAACGTCCTGACTTTC. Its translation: CASKGRYRGPGANVLTF.

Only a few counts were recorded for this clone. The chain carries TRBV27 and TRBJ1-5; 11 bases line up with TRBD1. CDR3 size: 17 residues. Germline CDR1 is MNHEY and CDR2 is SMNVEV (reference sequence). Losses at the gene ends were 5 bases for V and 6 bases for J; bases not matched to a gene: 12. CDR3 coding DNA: TGTGCCAGCAGTCCCCTCCGGACAGGGGGCAGGAGTCAGCCCCAGCATTTT. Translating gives CASSPLRTGGRSQPQHF.

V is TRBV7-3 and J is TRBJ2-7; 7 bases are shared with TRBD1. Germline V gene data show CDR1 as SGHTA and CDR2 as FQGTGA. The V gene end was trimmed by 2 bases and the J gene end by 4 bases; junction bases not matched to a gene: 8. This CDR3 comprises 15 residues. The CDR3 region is CASSLQDRRRYEQYF. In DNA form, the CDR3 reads TGTGCCAGCAGCTTACAGGACAGGCGAAGGTACGAGCAGTACTTC.

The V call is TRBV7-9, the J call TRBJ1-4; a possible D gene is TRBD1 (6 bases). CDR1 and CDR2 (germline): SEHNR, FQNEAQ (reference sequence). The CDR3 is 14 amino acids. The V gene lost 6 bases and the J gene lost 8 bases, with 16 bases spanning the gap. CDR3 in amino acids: CASSLEQGEEKLFF. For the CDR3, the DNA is TGTGCCAGCAGTCTCGAACAGGGAGAAGAAAAACTGTTTTTT.

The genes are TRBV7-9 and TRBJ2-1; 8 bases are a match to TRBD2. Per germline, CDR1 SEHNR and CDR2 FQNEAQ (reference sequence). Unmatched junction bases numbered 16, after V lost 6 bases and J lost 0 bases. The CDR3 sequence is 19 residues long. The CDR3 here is CASRPKGGGRKSSYNEQFF. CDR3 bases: TGTGCCAGCAGACCCAAAGGCGGGGGGCGAAAAAGCTCCTACAATGAGCAGTTCTTC.

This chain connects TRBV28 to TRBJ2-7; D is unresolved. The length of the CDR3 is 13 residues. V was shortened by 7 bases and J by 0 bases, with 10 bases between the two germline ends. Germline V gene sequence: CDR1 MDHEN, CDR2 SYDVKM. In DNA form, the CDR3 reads TGTGCCAGCACAGACACCATCTCCTACGAGCAGTACTTC. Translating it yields CASTDTISYEQYF.

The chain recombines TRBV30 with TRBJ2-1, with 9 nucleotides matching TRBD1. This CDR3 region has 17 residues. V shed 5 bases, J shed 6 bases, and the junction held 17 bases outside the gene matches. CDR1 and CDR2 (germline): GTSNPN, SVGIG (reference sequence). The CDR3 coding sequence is TGTGCCTGGTCTCATTTCGGGTTTTCGGGACAGGGCAATGAGCAGTTCTTC. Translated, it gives CAWSHFGFSGQGNEQFF.

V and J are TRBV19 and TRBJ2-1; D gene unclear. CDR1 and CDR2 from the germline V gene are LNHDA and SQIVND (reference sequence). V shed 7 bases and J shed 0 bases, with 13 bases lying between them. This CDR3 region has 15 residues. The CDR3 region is CASKRFGSSYNEQFF. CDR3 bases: TGTGCCAGTAAGCGCTTTGGCAGCTCCTACAATGAGCAGTTCTTC.

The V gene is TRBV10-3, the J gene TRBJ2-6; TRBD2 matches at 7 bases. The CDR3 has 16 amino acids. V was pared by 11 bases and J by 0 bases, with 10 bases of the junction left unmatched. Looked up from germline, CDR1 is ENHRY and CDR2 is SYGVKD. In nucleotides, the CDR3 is TGTGCCTCTCAGGGAGGGCAGTACTCTGGGGCCAACGTCCTGACTTTC. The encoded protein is CASQGGQYSGANVLTF.

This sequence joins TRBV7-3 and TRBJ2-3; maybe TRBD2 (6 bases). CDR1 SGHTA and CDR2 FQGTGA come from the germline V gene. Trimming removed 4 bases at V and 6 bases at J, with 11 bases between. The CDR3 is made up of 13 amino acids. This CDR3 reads CASSWGVGDTQYF. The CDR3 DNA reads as TGTGCCAGCAGCTGGGGGGTCGGCGATACGCAGTATTTT.

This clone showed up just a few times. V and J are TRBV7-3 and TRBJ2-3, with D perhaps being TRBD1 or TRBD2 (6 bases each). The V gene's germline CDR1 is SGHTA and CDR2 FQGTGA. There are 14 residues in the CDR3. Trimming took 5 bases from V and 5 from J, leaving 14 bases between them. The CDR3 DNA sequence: TGTGCCAGCAGCAGACTAGGGGGAGGAGATACGCAGTATTTT. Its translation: CASSRLGGGDTQYF.

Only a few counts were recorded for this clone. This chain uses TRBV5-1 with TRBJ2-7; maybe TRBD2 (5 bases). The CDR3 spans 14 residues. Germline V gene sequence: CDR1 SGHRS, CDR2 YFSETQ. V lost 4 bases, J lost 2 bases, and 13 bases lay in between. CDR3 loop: CASSPGNKAYEQYF. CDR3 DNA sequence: TGCGCCAGCAGCCCGGGGAACAAGGCCTACGAGCAGTACTTC.

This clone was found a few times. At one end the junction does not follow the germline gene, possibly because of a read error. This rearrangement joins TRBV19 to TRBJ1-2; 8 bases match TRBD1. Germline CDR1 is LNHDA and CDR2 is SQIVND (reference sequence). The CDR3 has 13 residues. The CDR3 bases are TGTGCCAGTAGTATTGCCACGGACAGGGCAGAGGCCTTC. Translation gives CASSIATDRAEAF.

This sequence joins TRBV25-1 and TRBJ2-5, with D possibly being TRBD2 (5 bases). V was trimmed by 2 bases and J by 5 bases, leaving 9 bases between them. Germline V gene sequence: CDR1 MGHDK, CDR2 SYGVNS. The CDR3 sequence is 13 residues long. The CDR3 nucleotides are TGTGCCAGCAGTGAAACGGGGAGTGAGACCCAGTACTTC. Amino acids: CASSETGSETQYF.

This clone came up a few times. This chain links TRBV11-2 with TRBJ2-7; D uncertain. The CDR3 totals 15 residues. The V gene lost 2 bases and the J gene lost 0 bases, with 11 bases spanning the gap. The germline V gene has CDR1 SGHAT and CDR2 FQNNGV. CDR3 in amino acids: CASSLIGLTSYEQYF. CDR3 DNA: TGTGCCAGCAGCTTAATAGGATTAACCTCCTACGAGCAGTACTTC.

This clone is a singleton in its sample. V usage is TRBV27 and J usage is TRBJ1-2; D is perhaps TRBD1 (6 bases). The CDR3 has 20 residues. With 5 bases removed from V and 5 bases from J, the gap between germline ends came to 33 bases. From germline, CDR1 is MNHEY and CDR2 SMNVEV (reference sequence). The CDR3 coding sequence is TGTGCCAGCAGTCCAACTTATTCGACAGGCCCACTCCGATCCCTTTATGGCTACACCTTC. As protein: CASSPTYSTGPLRSLYGYTF.

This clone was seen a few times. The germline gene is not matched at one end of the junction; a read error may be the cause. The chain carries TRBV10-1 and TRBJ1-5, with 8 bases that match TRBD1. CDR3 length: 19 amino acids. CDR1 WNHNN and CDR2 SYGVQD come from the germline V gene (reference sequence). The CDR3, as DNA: TGCGCCAGCAGTGAGCCTCCAGCGCCGGGACAGGCAGCCCATCAGGCCCAGCATTTT. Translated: CASSEPPAPGQAAHQAQHF.

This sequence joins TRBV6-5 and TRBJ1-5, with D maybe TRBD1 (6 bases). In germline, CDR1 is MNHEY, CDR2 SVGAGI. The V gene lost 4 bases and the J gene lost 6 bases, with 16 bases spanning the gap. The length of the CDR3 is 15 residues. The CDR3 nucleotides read TGTGCCAGCAGTTCACAGGGTGCCTTGGGTCAGCCCCAGCATTTT. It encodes CASSSQGALGQPQHF.

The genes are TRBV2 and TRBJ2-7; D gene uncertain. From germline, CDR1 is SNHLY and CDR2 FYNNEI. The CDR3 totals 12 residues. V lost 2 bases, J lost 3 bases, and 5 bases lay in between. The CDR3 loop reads CASSENIYEQYF. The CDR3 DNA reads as TGTGCCAGCAGTGAAAACATCTACGAGCAGTACTTC.

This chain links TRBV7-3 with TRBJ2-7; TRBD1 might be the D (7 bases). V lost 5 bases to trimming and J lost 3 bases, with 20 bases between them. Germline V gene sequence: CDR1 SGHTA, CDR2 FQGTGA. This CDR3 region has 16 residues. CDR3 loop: CASSPTEQGRLYEQYF. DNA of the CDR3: TGTGCCAGCAGCCCAACGGAACAGGGGAGGCTCTACGAGCAGTACTTC.

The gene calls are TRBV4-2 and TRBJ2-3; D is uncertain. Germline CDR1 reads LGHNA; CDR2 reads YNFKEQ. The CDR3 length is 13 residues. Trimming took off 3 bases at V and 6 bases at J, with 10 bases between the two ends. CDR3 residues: CASSHRNTDTQYF. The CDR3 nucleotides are TGTGCCAGCAGCCACAGAAACACTGATACGCAGTATTTT.

The CDR3 DNA sequence: TGTGCCAGTAGTGCGGACAGGGGGCCGGTCACTGAAGCTTTCTTT. It encodes CASSADRGPVTEAFF. The rearrangement links TRBV19 to TRBJ1-1; 11 nucleotides agree with TRBD1. After removal of 5 bases from V and 4 bases from J, the junction contained 6 bases not matched to a gene. This CDR3 has 15 amino acids. Looked up from germline, CDR1 is LNHDA and CDR2 is SQIVND (reference sequence).

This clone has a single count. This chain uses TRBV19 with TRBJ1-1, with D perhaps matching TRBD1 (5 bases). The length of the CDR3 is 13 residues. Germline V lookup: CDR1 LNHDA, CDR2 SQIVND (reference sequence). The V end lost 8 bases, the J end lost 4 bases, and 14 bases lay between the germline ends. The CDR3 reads CASGRQLSTEAFF. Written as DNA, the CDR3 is TGTGCCAGTGGGAGACAGCTATCCACTGAAGCTTTCTTT.

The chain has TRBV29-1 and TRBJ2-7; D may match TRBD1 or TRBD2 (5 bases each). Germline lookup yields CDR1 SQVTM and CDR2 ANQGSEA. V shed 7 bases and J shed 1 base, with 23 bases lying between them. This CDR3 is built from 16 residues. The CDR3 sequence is CSAVLNTGRPSYEQYF. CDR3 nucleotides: TGCAGCGCCGTGCTGAATACGGGACGCCCGTCCTACGAGCAGTACTTC.

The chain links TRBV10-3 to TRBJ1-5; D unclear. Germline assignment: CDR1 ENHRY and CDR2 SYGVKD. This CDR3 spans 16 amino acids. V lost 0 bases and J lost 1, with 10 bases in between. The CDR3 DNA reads TGTGCCATCAGTGAGTCTGTCGTTAGGAGCAATCAGCCCCAGCATTTT. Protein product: CAISESVVRSNQPQHF.

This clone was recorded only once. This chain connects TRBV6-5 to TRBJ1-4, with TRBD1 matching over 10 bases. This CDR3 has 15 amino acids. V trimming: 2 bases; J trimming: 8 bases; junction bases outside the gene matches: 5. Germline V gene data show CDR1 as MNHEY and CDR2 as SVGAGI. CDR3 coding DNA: TGTGCCAGCAGTTACAGGGACAGGGGATACGAAAAACTGTTTTTT. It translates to CASSYRDRGYEKLFF.

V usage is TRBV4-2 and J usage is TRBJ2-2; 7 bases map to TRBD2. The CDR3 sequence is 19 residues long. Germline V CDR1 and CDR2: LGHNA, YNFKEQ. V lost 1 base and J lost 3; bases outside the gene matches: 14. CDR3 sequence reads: CASSQVKFRGGGYTGELFF. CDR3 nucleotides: TGTGCCAGCAGCCAAGTGAAGTTTCGCGGGGGTGGGTACACCGGGGAGCTGTTTTTT.